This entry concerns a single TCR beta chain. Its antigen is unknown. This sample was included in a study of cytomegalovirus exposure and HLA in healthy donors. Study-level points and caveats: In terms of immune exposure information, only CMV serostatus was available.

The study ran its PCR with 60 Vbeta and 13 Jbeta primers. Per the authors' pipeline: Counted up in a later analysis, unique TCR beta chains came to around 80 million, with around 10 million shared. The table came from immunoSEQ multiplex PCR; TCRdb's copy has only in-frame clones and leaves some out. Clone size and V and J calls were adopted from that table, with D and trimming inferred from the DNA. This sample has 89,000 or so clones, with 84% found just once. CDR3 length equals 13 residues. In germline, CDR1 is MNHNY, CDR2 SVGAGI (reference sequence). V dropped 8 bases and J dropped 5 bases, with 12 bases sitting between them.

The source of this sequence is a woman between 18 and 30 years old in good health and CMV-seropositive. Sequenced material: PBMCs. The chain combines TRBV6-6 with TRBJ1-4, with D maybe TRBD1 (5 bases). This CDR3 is CASRLTVNEKLFF. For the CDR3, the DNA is TGTGCCAGCCGATTGACAGTAAATGAAAAACTGTTTTTT.